Given below is one TCR beta chain in context. The data were obtained in a study of blood T cell repertoires in COVID-19. Across the whole study: There were acute and convalescent COVID-19 samples, and they came from the United States, Italy and Spain. PBMCs, B-cell-depleted T cells, or T cells were the source of the cDNA or gDNA that made up the material.

Per the original methods: Amplification of reference gene primers was used by the study to estimate nucleated cell counts. Generated by immunoSEQ multiplex PCR, the TCRdb table keeps only in-frame clones and is missing some. V, J and clone size were drawn from that table, and D and trimming were deduced from the DNA. The sample records about 490,000 clones, 80% to 90% being singletons. The germline gives CDR1 LNHDA, CDR2 SQIVND (reference sequence). Between the trimmed V and J ends, which lost 5 bases and 3 bases, there was a span of 17 bases. CDR3 size: 16 residues. This chain links TRBV19 with TRBJ1-5; D is perhaps TRBD1 (5 bases). The source material was peripheral blood. The TCR sequence derives from a human donor in a cohort sampled during active COVID-19. Written as DNA, the CDR3 is TGTGCCAGTAGTCTCTCGGGGGACGGATTCAATCAGCCCCAGCATTTT. It translates to CASSLSGDGFNQPQHF.